The sequence of this T cell receptor (beta chain) was determined in a study of blood T cells in healthy people across ages. The use of a sample-barcoded 5' primer and a J-beta primer mix characterized a second PCR of about 7 to 12 cycles. Every cDNA molecule bore a tag from a template-switch adaptor containing 12 random nucleotides. TCRdb reanalysed the 5' RACE reads using MiXCR and keeps one entry per CDR3 protein. This sample has roughly 700,000 distinct CDR3 sequences; 25% occur once, and the top ten carry under 9.5%. The CDR3 loop spans 14 amino acids. Germline values: CDR1 MNHEY, CDR2 SVGAGI. Deletions cut 7 bases from V and 2 bases from J, with 12 bases between. This sample also belongs to another study, concerning T cells of mothers and their children.

The TCR was taken from a boy younger than 18 in good health. Sequenced input: blood. The chain employs TRBV6-5 and TRBJ2-1; D may match TRBD1 or TRBD2 (6 bases each). CDR3 sequence: CASKKRGPYNEQFF. In DNA, the CDR3 is TGTGCCAGCAAAAAACGGGGGCCCTACAATGAGCAGTTCTTC.